Sequencing of this T cell receptor beta chain was carried out in a study of shared clonotypes between healthy human individuals. Worth noting for this clone: Its antigen is currently unknown.

The study, taken as a whole, reports: Exclusively blood specimens were collected; tissue repertoires likely differ. A reduction in generation probabilities was seen for non-shared clonotypes relative to those shared by all four donors.

The protocol was immunoSEQ multiplex PCR, while the TCRdb copy is restricted to in-frame clones and leaves out a portion. This sample yields hundreds of thousands of clones, of which 85% to 95% are seen a single time; 0.11% belongs to the top ten. This CDR3 is built from 15 residues. In germline, CDR1 is WNHNN, CDR2 SYGVQD (reference sequence). V dropped 0 bases and J dropped 8 bases, with 16 bases sitting between them. Naive CD8 cells lacked CD45RO, underwent positive selection for CCR7 and left out terminally differentiated effector memory CD45RA+ cells. Recent acute infections and vaccinations were absent in the healthy HIV-negative adult donors.

The sample comprised naive CD8+ T cells sorted from blood. This chain uses TRBV10-1 with TRBJ1-1; D not resolved. This clonotype was sampled from a woman aged 25 to 45 in good health. The CDR3 DNA sequence: TGCGCCAGCAGTGAGTCTGGGCGGACTACTGTAGAAGCTTTCTTT. Residues: CASSESGRTTVEAFF.